This TCR beta chain was documented in a study of T-cell reconstitution after alpha-beta-depleted transplantation in children (dated by TCRdb to 2016 to 2017). About the full investigation: Using TCR repertoire profiling, the study followed T-cell immune reconstitution in a quantitative way in children after TCRalphabeta/CD19-depleted allogeneic hematopoietic cell transplantation.

The treatment or condition label for this specimen denotes: allogeneic hematopoietic cell transplantation with graft depleted of TCRalphabeta T cells and CD19 B cells. TCRalphabeta/CD19-depleted allogeneic hematopoietic cell grafts were given to the transplant recipients, all of whom were children. The study at large found these results: The high TCRbeta diversity at day 60 in some patients was ascribed to recipient T cells and intrathymic progenitors that had survived conditioning. Over the following months the frequencies of hyperexpanded clones went down, and after one year T-cell counts and TCRbeta diversity were mostly credited to newly produced T cells. The apparently early alphabetaT-cell count recovery about two months after transplant was reportedly dependent on only several hundred rapidly expanded clones derived from non-depleted graft cells.

Libraries were made using PCR. TCRdb lists the instrument as Illumina HiSeq 2500. To normalize quantification of the TCRbeta repertoire, the TCR libraries were built with molecular barcoding that relied on unique molecular identifiers. TCRdb handled the public reads itself, with Q25 trimming in fastp and clone calling in MiXCR, and kept productive beta chains. Rows with a matching CDR3 protein are joined into one entry that keeps the most common DNA and genes. This sample is represented by hundreds of thousands of distinct CDR3 sequences; around 7.3% of them were singletons. Around 9.8% of the sample comes from the top ten. This clonotype was detected ten times or more. The specificity of this receptor is unknown. No base-level quality is on record; no much larger clone is a single base apart. The sequence was collected from a female patient aged 2-9 years who had a stem cell transplant for Fanconi anemia, so the T cells may come from the graft donor. The sample consisted of peripheral blood, taken 360 days after TCRalphabeta/CD19-depleted stem cell transplant.

The bases read TGTGCCAGCCAAAACCCTTACCGGGCCGAGAGCCACGAGCAGTACTTC. This translates into CASQNPYRAESHEQYF. The sequence links TRBV6-1 to TRBJ2-7; the D gene identity is not certain. CDR1 and CDR2 are read off the germline V gene as MNHNS and SASEGT. Spanning cysteine to phenylalanine, the CDR3 consists of 16 amino acids. Solely the CDR3 DNA is kept, with 48 bases framed from the first base. The junction shows trimming of 8 bases on V and 5 bases on J, plus 25 bases between the germline ends.